This TCR beta chain was recovered during a study of blood T cell repertoires in COVID-19. Data came from immunoSEQ multiplex PCR; TCRdb stores just in-frame clones and leaves some out. Among fewer than 250,000 clones, around 85% were seen once, and the ten largest hold around 1.1%. This sequence originates from a man aged 25 to 45 with acute or convalescent COVID-19. The sequenced sample was peripheral blood.

CDR3 protein: CASRLLAVYNEQFF. The CDR3 DNA follows: TGTGCCAGCAGACTACTAGCGGTGTACAATGAGCAGTTCTTC. The chain recombines TRBV6-5 with TRBJ2-1, with TRBD2 identical over 8 bases. The V segment lost 6 bases and the J segment 4 bases; nucleotides outside the gene matches: 5. Germline V gives CDR1 MNHEY, CDR2 SVGAGI. The CDR3 loop spans 14 amino acids.